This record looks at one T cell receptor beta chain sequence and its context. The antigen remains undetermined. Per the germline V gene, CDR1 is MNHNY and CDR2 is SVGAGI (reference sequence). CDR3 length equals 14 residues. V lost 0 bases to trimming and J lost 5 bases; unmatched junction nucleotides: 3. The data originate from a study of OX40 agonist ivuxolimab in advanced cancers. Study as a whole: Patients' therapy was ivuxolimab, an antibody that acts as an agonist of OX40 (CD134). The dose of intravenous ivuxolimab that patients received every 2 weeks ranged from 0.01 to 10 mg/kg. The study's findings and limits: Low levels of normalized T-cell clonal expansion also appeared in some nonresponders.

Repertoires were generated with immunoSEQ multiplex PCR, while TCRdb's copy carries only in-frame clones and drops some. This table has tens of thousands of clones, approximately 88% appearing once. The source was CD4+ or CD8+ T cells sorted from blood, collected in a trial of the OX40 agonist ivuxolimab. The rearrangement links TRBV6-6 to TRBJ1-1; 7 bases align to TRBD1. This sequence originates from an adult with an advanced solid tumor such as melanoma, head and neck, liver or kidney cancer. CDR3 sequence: CASSYSGTVTEAFF. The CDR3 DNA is TGTGCCAGCAGTTACTCCGGGACAGTGACTGAAGCTTTCTTT.